This TCR beta chain was sequenced in a study of read filtering for tumor transcriptome and immune sequencing. Study information: IR-seq gave about 4 to 10.27 million TCR reads per sample; RNA-seq gave roughly 80 to 1,300.

From about 0.4 ug of RNA, a library with molecular barcoded alpha/delta and beta/gamma adaptors was made. TCRdb re-called the reads through MiXCR, storing one row per CDR3 protein. Of about 39,000 distinct CDR3 sequences detected, about 13% appear once; the ten largest clones hold around 7%. V was clipped by 10 bases and J by 6 bases; unmatched bases: 12. The length of the CDR3 is 14 residues. CDR1 and CDR2 from the germline V gene are MNHEY and SVGAGI. Every patient had bone marrow sampled while the disease was active. This clonotype appeared many times. The rearrangement links TRBV6-5 to TRBJ2-7; TRBD1 matches at 10 bases. The receptor was isolated from a donor over 35 with multiple myeloma. The specimen sequenced was a population of CD138-negative cells sorted from bone marrow. The DNA of the CDR3 is TGTGCCATAGCACTGGGACAGGGGATTGGCGAGCAGTACTTC. Protein product: CAIALGQGIGEQYF.